Presented here are 29 T cell receptor beta chains from one specimen sequenced in a study of blood T cell repertoires in COVID-19. Data came from immunoSEQ multiplex PCR; TCRdb stores just in-frame clones and leaves some out. This table has about 150,000 clones, 80% to 90% appearing once. The sample taken for sequencing was peripheral blood. The receptors shown here come from a man younger than 35 with COVID-19, enrolled during active disease.

This clone has only a few counts. CDR3 residues: CASSRSPGTSGAHYNEQFF. DNA for the CDR3: TGTGCCAGTAGTCGAAGTCCCGGGACTAGCGGGGCTCACTACAATGAGCAGTTCTTC. The V call is TRBV19, the J call TRBJ2-1; 13 positions agree with TRBD2. Germline V lookup: CDR1 LNHDA, CDR2 SQIVND (reference sequence). CDR3 length: 19 amino acids. V trimming: 5 bases; J trimming: 3 bases; junction bases outside the gene matches: 13.

V is TRBV10-3 and J is TRBJ1-1; 8 bases are a match to TRBD1. The length of the CDR3 is 12 residues. Germline V lookup: CDR1 ENHRY, CDR2 SYGVKD. With V trimmed by 8 bases and J by 7 bases, 6 bases remained unmatched. In DNA, the CDR3 is TGTGCCATCGGGCGAGGACAGGGTGAAGCTTTCTTT. It encodes CAIGRGQGEAFF.

V and J are TRBV18 and TRBJ2-3, with TRBD2 matching 10 bases. After removal of 5 bases from V and 4 bases from J, the junction contained 6 bases not matched to a gene. The CDR3 has 15 residues. Germline CDR1 and CDR2: KGHSH and LQKENI. CDR3 coding DNA: TGTGCCAGCTCATGGGGACTAGCGAACCCAGATACGCAGTATTTT. This encodes CASSWGLANPDTQYF.

The chain carries TRBV5-1 and TRBJ1-2; TRBD1 might be the D (5 bases). V shed 0 bases and J shed 3 bases, with 9 bases lying between them. The V gene's germline CDR1 is SGHRS and CDR2 YFSETQ. CDR3 length: 14 amino acids. The DNA of the CDR3 is TGCGCCAGCAGCTTGGATAGGGGATACTATGGCTACACCTTC. The encoded protein is CASSLDRGYYGYTF.

V is TRBV7-2 and J is TRBJ2-7; 8 nucleotides match TRBD2. The CDR3 spans 18 residues. From germline, CDR1 is SGHTA and CDR2 FQGNSA. The V segment lost 0 bases and the J segment 2 bases; nucleotides outside the gene matches: 12. The CDR3 loop is CASSLAVSLAGSTYEQYF. The CDR3 bases are TGTGCCAGCAGCTTAGCGGTGAGTCTAGCGGGTTCGACCTACGAGCAGTACTTC.

The genes are TRBV7-6 and TRBJ2-7; D perhaps matches TRBD2 (6 bases). The germline CDR1 and CDR2 sequences are SGHVS and FNYEAQ. Trimming stripped 1 base from V and 5 bases from J, with 15 bases between. The CDR3 consists of 15 residues. This chain's CDR3 is CASSLGGVGVDEQYF. In nucleotides, the CDR3 is TGTGCCAGCAGCTTAGGGGGGGTGGGAGTCGACGAGCAGTACTTC.

This clone was counted at least ten times. CDR3 loop: CASSSSQVSYEQYF. The CDR3 nucleotides read TGTGCCAGCAGTTCATCTCAGGTCTCCTACGAGCAGTACTTC. The chain employs TRBV6-2 or TRBV6-3 and TRBJ2-7, with unresolved D. V was shortened by 4 bases and J by 0 bases, with 10 bases between the two germline ends. The CDR3 has 14 residues. Germline assignment: CDR1 MNHEY and CDR2 SVGEGT.

In its sample, this clone was seen a few times. The V and J genes are TRBV7-9 and TRBJ2-7; D is possibly TRBD1 (5 bases). Looked up from germline, CDR1 is SEHNR and CDR2 is FQNEAQ (reference sequence). This CDR3 is 12 amino acids long. The V and J ends lost 9 bases and 3 bases respectively, with 12 bases between them. The CDR3, as DNA: TGTGCCAGTGTTGACAGCCGCTACGAGCAGTACTTC. Its translation: CASVDSRYEQYF.

The V and J genes are TRBV9 and TRBJ1-2; a possible D gene is TRBD1 (5 bases). The length of the CDR3 is 14 residues. From germline, CDR1 is SGDLS and CDR2 YYNGEE. Trimming shortened V by 5 bases and J by 2 bases, and 13 bases separated the two germline ends. The CDR3 protein is CASSRGGVNYGYTF. The CDR3 bases are TGTGCCAGCAGTCGGGGAGGGGTCAACTATGGCTACACCTTC.

The chain uses TRBV4-3 and TRBJ1-5, with a tentative D call TRBD1 (6 bases). The V and J ends lost 1 base and 6 bases respectively, with 13 bases between them. The CDR3 totals 15 residues. Germline loops: CDR1 LGHNA, CDR2 YSLEER. This CDR3 is CASSQAQGYGQPQHF. The DNA for the CDR3 is TGCGCCAGCAGCCAAGCTCAGGGGTACGGTCAGCCCCAGCATTTT.

The genes are TRBV5-1 and TRBJ2-2, with TRBD2 identical over 13 bases. The CDR3 is 16 amino acids. Germline CDR1 reads SGHRS; CDR2 reads YFSETQ. The V gene end was trimmed by 4 bases and the J gene end by 2 bases; junction bases not matched to a gene: 2. CDR3 sequence (DNA): TGCGCCAGCAGCCTGGGACTAGCGGGAAACACCGGGGAGCTGTTTTTT. Translating gives CASSLGLAGNTGELFF.

The V call is TRBV11-2, the J call TRBJ2-5, with 7 positions matching TRBD2. The CDR3 is made up of 18 amino acids. Germline-derived CDR1 and CDR2 are SGHAT and FQNNGV. Trimming at V came to 2 bases and at J to 4 bases, leaving 16 bases not matched to a gene. The CDR3 DNA is TGTGCCAGCAGCTTAATTGTCGGCGGGCTAGCGGCGACAGAGACCCAGTACTTC. It yields the protein CASSLIVGGLAATETQYF.

The genes are TRBV5-4 and TRBJ1-2, with TRBD1 as a possible D gene (6 bases). With 0 bases removed from V and 2 bases from J, the gap between germline ends came to 8 bases. The length of the CDR3 is 14 residues. Germline V gene lookup returns CDR1 SGHNT and CDR2 YYREEE (reference sequence). The CDR3 DNA is TGTGCCAGCAGCTTGGGAGGGACAAACTATGGCTACACCTTC. Amino acids: CASSLGGTNYGYTF. Filled out from reference TRBV5-4 and TRBJ1-2, the complete variable domain reads ETGVTQSPTHLIKTRGQQVTLRCSSQSGHNTVSWYQQALGQGPQFIFQYYREEENGRGNFPPRFSGLQFPNYSSELNVNALELDDSALYLCASSLGGTNYGYTFGSGTRLTVV.

The rearrangement joins TRBV7-2 to TRBJ2-5, with TRBD1 matching over 9 bases. With 4 bases clipped from V and 4 bases from J, the junction kept 7 bases outside the gene matches. The CDR3 loop spans 15 amino acids. In germline, CDR1 is SGHTA, CDR2 FQGNSA. This CDR3 is CASSSRDRVSETQYF. CDR3 nucleotides: TGTGCCAGCAGCTCCCGGGACAGGGTCTCAGAGACCCAGTACTTC.

The V and J genes are TRBV21-1 and TRBJ2-5; TRBD2 reflects the table's D call only, with no check against the DNA. TRBV21-1 is shown as a pseudogene. The CDR3 is 16 amino acids. The CDR3 loop reads CASSKGKGEGSETQYF. CDR3 sequence (DNA): TGTGCCAGCAGCAAAGGGAAAGGGGAGGGCTCGGAGACCCAGTACTTC.

The chain joins TRBV28 to TRBJ1-2; D is perhaps TRBD1 (5 bases). CDR1 MDHEN and CDR2 SYDVKM come from the germline V gene. The CDR3 has 14 residues. Trimming took off 6 bases at V and 4 bases at J, with 15 bases between the two ends. The CDR3 spells CASSVGGAVYGYTF. Here the CDR3 DNA reads TGTGCCAGCAGCGTGGGAGGGGCAGTCTATGGCTACACCTTC.

The chain is built from TRBV5-8 and TRBJ2-1, with D unresolved. This CDR3 contains 11 residues. Per germline, CDR1 SGHTS and CDR2 YDEGEE. Trimming removed 3 bases at V and 15 bases at J, with 13 bases between. This CDR3 reads CASSSPLAGFF. CDR3 coding DNA: TGTGCCAGCAGCTCCCCGCTCGCCGGGTTCTTC.

The rearrangement links TRBV24-1 to TRBJ2-1; 10 bases agree with TRBD1. V was clipped by 4 bases and J by 2 bases; unmatched bases: 4. CDR1 and CDR2 from the germline V gene are KGHDR and SFDVKD. The CDR3 length is 16 residues. The CDR3 region is CATSESGTGAYNEQFF. CDR3 DNA: TGTGCCACCAGTGAGTCCGGGACAGGGGCCTACAATGAGCAGTTCTTC.

V gene TRBV20-1 combines with J gene TRBJ1-1, with D unclear. Looked up from germline, CDR1 is DFQATT and CDR2 is SNEGSKA (reference sequence). The CDR3 length is 11 residues. Trimming removed 6 bases at V and 10 bases at J, with 15 bases between. The DNA of the CDR3 is TGCAGTGCCCGAACCCCCCGGGGAGCTTTCTTT. It yields the protein CSARTPRGAFF.

The rearrangement uses TRBV28 and TRBJ1-2; D remains ambiguous. The CDR3 sequence is 13 residues long. V lost 6 bases to trimming and J lost 8 bases, with 16 bases between them. Germline assignment: CDR1 MDHEN and CDR2 SYDVKM. In DNA, the CDR3 is TGTGCCAGCAGCACCAGAGGCCCCTACGGCTACACCTTC. It specifies CASSTRGPYGYTF.

CDR3 DNA: TGTGCCAGTACTCCCGGAGGAGGGGTTTACAATGAGCAGTTCTTC. Amino acids: CASTPGGGVYNEQFF. The chain employs TRBV19 and TRBJ2-1; a weak D match, TRBD2 (6 bases). Looked up from germline, CDR1 is LNHDA and CDR2 is SQIVND (reference sequence). Deletions cut 7 bases from V and 4 bases from J, with 17 bases between. The CDR3 has 15 residues.

The chain carries TRBV27 and TRBJ2-3; tentative D call: TRBD2 (6 bases). V lost 8 bases, J lost 4 bases, and 19 bases lay in between. The CDR3 consists of 15 residues. Germline V gene sequence: CDR1 MNHEY, CDR2 SMNVEV (reference sequence). The CDR3, as DNA: TGTGCCAGCCATAGTCGGAGGGAGGTTTCAGATACGCAGTATTTT. Translation gives CASHSRREVSDTQYF.

This clone was seen a single time. This sequence joins TRBV19 and TRBJ2-7; D might be TRBD1 (6 bases). Germline-derived CDR1 and CDR2 are LNHDA and SQIVND (reference sequence). CDR3 size: 15 residues. The V end lost 4 bases, the J end lost 4 bases, and 17 bases lay between the germline ends. CDR3 nucleotide sequence: TGTGCCAGTAGTACAGCACTAGGACAGTCATACGAGCAGTACTTC. It specifies CASSTALGQSYEQYF.

The chain links TRBV19 to TRBJ1-5, with a tentative D call TRBD1 (6 bases). V lost 1 base to trimming and J lost 2 bases, with 15 bases between them. CDR3 length: 17 residues. From germline, CDR1 is LNHDA and CDR2 SQIVND (reference sequence). CDR3 sequence reads: CASSIVGGRSGNQPQHF. The CDR3 DNA sequence: TGTGCCAGTAGTATAGTGGGGGGGCGGTCGGGCAATCAGCCCCAGCATTTT.

This chain uses TRBV6-2 or TRBV6-3 with TRBJ2-1; 7 nucleotides align to TRBD1. This CDR3 is 13 amino acids long. V shed 6 bases, J shed 7 bases, and the junction held 6 bases outside the gene matches. The V gene's germline CDR1 is MNHEY and CDR2 SVGEGT. The CDR3 coding sequence is TGTGCCAGCAGCGGACAGGCTACTAATGAGCAGTTCTTC. This codes for CASSGQATNEQFF.

V gene TRBV10-3 combines with J gene TRBJ2-7, with D possibly matching TRBD1 (5 bases). The germline gives CDR1 ENHRY, CDR2 SYGVKD. Trimming cost V 0 bases and J 11 bases, with 20 bases left between them. There are 15 residues in the CDR3. CDR3 loop: CAISESVSGKGPKYF. The CDR3 DNA is TGTGCCATCAGTGAGTCGGTTTCAGGGAAGGGGCCGAAGTACTTC.

The J gene is TRBJ1-2, the V gene TRBV30; the D gene is possibly TRBD1 (6 bases). CDR1 GTSNPN and CDR2 SVGIG come from the germline V gene (reference sequence). The V and J ends lost 0 bases and 0 bases respectively, with 26 bases between them. CDR3 length equals 20 residues. The CDR3 loop is CAWSVELVLRQGSTNYGYTF. CDR3 bases: TGTGCCTGGAGTGTAGAATTGGTGTTACGGCAGGGGAGTACTAACTATGGCTACACCTTC.

V usage is TRBV27 and J usage is TRBJ2-7; the D gene is possibly TRBD1 (6 bases). From germline, CDR1 is MNHEY and CDR2 SMNVEV (reference sequence). Trimming took 10 bases from V and 5 from J, leaving 12 bases between them. This CDR3 is built from 11 residues. The CDR3 DNA reads as TGTGCCACCCTCAGGGGCCACGAGCAGTACTTC. Translating it yields CATLRGHEQYF.

This chain uses TRBV7-9 with TRBJ1-1; a weak D match, TRBD1 (5 bases). Trimming left V 7 bases short and J 2 bases short, with 14 bases between. The CDR3 covers 14 residues. The germline CDR1 and CDR2 sequences are SEHNR and FQNEAQ (reference sequence). This chain's CDR3 is CASNPPTDNTEAFF. The CDR3 coding sequence is TGTGCCAGCAATCCCCCGACAGATAACACTGAAGCTTTCTTT.